A selection of T cell receptor beta chains follows, all from one sample in a study of shared clonotypes between healthy human individuals. Sequenced by immunoSEQ multiplex PCR; TCRdb stores in-frame clones only, minus some. The table has about 710,000 clones, over 60% seen once. Material for sequencing was memory CD4+ T cells sorted from blood. These receptor sequences come from a woman in her twenties or thirties in good health. Each CDR3 is given without its conserved first and last residue. Each record gives: V gene, D gene, J gene, CDR3 protein. D genes are given only for firm matches.

v_gene: TRBV5-1
d_gene: TRBD2
j_gene: TRBJ2-3
CDR3aa: ASSLGLLAGGTDTQY

v_gene: TRBV7-9
d_gene: .
j_gene: TRBJ2-7
CDR3aa: ASSLASRPSSYEQY

v_gene: TRBV30
d_gene: TRBD1
j_gene: TRBJ1-4
CDR3aa: AWSIPGQGQGKLF

v_gene: TRBV5-1
d_gene: .
j_gene: TRBJ2-3
CDR3aa: ASSSDSYTTDTQY

v_gene: TRBV19
d_gene: .
j_gene: TRBJ1-5
CDR3aa: ASNSQVNQPQH

v_gene: TRBV5-1
d_gene: .
j_gene: TRBJ2-4
CDR3aa: ASSLGTDKNIQY

v_gene: TRBV20-1
d_gene: .
j_gene: TRBJ1-3
CDR3aa: SLIRGNTIY

v_gene: TRBV9
d_gene: .
j_gene: TRBJ2-2
CDR3aa: ASSPRGQNTGELF

v_gene: TRBV2
d_gene: TRBD1
j_gene: TRBJ2-7
CDR3aa: ASSEDRGLYEQY

v_gene: TRBV27
d_gene: TRBD1
j_gene: TRBJ1-2
CDR3aa: ASSLRGQGNYGYT

v_gene: TRBV2
d_gene: TRBD1
j_gene: TRBJ1-2
CDR3aa: ASSGQGAASFDGYT

v_gene: TRBV6-6
d_gene: .
j_gene: TRBJ2-7
CDR3aa: ASSTQSYEQY

v_gene: TRBV6-4
d_gene: .
j_gene: TRBJ2-7
CDR3aa: ASSDSRSYEQY

v_gene: TRBV18
d_gene: .
j_gene: TRBJ2-7
CDR3aa: ASSPPAGQGEQY

v_gene: TRBV4-2
d_gene: .
j_gene: TRBJ2-1
CDR3aa: ASSQEASGGSSYNEQF

v_gene: TRBV5-1
d_gene: .
j_gene: TRBJ2-7
CDR3aa: ASSLAVLESKY

v_gene: TRBV11-2
d_gene: .
j_gene: TRBJ1-1
CDR3aa: ASSFHSTEAF

v_gene: TRBV7-8
d_gene: .
j_gene: TRBJ2-3
CDR3aa: ASSLGRTDTQY

v_gene: TRBV18
d_gene: .
j_gene: TRBJ1-2
CDR3aa: ASSPPRQGPGYT

v_gene: TRBV9
d_gene: TRBD2
j_gene: TRBJ2-7
CDR3aa: ASSKWTSGRLGEQY

v_gene: TRBV27
d_gene: .
j_gene: TRBJ2-1
CDR3aa: ASSLIQGRANEQF

v_gene: TRBV4-1
d_gene: TRBD2
j_gene: TRBJ2-2
CDR3aa: ASSQGLAGGYTGELF

v_gene: TRBV28
d_gene: .
j_gene: TRBJ2-4
CDR3aa: ASSPRTPSPAKNIQY

v_gene: TRBV21-1
d_gene: .
j_gene: TRBJ1-2
CDR3aa: ASSKGKGALAGYT

v_gene: TRBV11-2
d_gene: .
j_gene: TRBJ1-1
CDR3aa: ASSAARDHIKAF

v_gene: TRBV7-6
d_gene: .
j_gene: TRBJ2-1
CDR3aa: ASSLARYREQF

v_gene: TRBV19
d_gene: TRBD1
j_gene: TRBJ2-5
CDR3aa: ASSPGQGETQY

v_gene: TRBV2
d_gene: .
j_gene: TRBJ2-1
CDR3aa: ASRPNTGRVYNEQF

v_gene: TRBV7-3
d_gene: .
j_gene: TRBJ2-1
CDR3aa: ASSLAIVATNEQF

v_gene: TRBV6-5
d_gene: TRBD1
j_gene: TRBJ1-6
CDR3aa: ASSRTGYNSPLH

v_gene: TRBV11-3
d_gene: TRBD2
j_gene: TRBJ2-7
CDR3aa: ASSLPLAGFVYEQY

v_gene: TRBV9
d_gene: .
j_gene: TRBJ1-1
CDR3aa: ASSVVGGMEAF

v_gene: TRBV5-8
d_gene: TRBD2
j_gene: TRBJ2-1
CDR3aa: ASSLTGRKREAGYNEQF

v_gene: TRBV19
d_gene: .
j_gene: TRBJ1-2
CDR3aa: ASTLGQPLYGYT

v_gene: TRBV30
d_gene: .
j_gene: TRBJ1-6
CDR3aa: AWSPDTIPLH

v_gene: TRBV28
d_gene: .
j_gene: TRBJ2-3
CDR3aa: ASSWGGLTRLTDTQY